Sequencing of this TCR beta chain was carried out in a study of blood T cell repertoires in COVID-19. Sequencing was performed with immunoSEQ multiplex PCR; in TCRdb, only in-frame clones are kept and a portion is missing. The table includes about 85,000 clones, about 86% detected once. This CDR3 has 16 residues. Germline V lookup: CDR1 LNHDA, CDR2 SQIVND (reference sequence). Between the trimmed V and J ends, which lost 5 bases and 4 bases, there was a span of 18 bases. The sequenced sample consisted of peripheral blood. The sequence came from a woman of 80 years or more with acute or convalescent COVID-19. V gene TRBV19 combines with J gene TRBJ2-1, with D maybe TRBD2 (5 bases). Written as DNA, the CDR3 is TGTGCCAGTAGTCCGGGGAGAATGGGGTCGTACAATGAGCAGTTCTTC. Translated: CASSPGRMGSYNEQFF.